The T cell receptor beta chain described here comes from a study of blood T cell repertoires in COVID-19. Across the whole study: PBMCs, B-cell-depleted T cells, or T cells were the source of the cDNA or gDNA that made up the material.

TCRdb's table, derived via immunoSEQ multiplex PCR, lists solely in-frame clones and lacks some. The table lists 75,000 to 95,000 clones, around 78% of them singletons. The CDR3 length is 16 residues. Trimming cost V 3 bases and J 1 base, with 15 bases left between them. The germline V gene has CDR1 KGHSH and CDR2 LQKENI. The V call is TRBV18, the J call TRBJ1-1, with no clear D. This receptor was taken from a man between 60 and 75 years old with COVID-19, enrolled during active disease. Sequencing input: peripheral blood. Written as DNA, the CDR3 is TGTGCCAGCTCACCCTCTAGCGGAAGGGCGAACACTGAAGCTTTCTTT. This encodes CASSPSSGRANTEAFF.